Sequencing of this TCR beta chain was carried out in a study of T cell responses to AZD1222 COVID-19 vaccine. Measured with immunoSEQ multiplex PCR; TCRdb has only the in-frame clones, and not every one. This sample has 54,000 or so clones, with about 80% found just once. This clone has just one count. Its matching antigen is unknown. Notes on the study in general: White British people made up most donors, females outnumbered males, and clonal diversity was possibly underestimated. Spike-specific TCR breadth rose after two AZD1222 doses, and depth rose as well. CD4 TCRs covered the whole spike, strongest at regions 160-218 and 743-854. Repertoires were collected only later (after the peak T cell response had occurred).

The CDR3 covers 13 residues. Trimming left V 1 base short and J 8 bases short, with 6 bases between. The V gene's germline CDR1 is SGHTA and CDR2 FQGNSA. The sequencing used peripheral blood, collected 28 days after the second AZD1222 dose. This sequence joins TRBV7-2 and TRBJ1-6, with unresolved D. The TCR sequence derives from an adult who received the AZD1222 COVID-19 vaccine. CDR3 sequence (DNA): TGTGCCAGCAGCTTAGAGCAAGATTCACCCCTCCACTTT. Amino acid sequence: CASSLEQDSPLHF.